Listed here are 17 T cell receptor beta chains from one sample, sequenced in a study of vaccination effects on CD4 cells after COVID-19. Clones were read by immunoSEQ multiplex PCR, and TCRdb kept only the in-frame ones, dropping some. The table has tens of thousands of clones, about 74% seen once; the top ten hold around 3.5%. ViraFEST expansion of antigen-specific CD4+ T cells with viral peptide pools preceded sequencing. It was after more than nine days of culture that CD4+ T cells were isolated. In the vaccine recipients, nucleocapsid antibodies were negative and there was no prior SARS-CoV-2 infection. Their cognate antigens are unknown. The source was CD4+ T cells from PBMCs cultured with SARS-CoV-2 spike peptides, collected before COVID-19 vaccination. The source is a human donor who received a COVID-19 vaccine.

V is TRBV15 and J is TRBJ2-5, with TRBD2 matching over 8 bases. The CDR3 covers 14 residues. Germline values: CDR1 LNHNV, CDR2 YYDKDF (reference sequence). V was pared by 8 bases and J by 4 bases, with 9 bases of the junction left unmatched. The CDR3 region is CATSGRGGRETQYF. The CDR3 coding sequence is TGTGCCACCTCCGGCCGGGGGGGCAGAGAGACCCAGTACTTC.

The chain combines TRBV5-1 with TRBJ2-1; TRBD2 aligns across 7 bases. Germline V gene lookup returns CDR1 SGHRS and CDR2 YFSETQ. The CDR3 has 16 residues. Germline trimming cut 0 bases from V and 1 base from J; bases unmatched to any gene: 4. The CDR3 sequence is CASSLGAGRSYNEQFF. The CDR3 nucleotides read TGCGCCAGCAGCTTGGGAGCGGGGAGGTCCTACAATGAGCAGTTCTTC.

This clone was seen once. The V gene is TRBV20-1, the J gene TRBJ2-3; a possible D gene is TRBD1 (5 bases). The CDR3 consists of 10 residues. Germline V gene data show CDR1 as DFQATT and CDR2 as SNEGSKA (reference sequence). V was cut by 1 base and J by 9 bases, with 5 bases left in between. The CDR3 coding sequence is TGCAGTGCTAGAGCAGGGACGCAGTATTTT. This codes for CSARAGTQYF.

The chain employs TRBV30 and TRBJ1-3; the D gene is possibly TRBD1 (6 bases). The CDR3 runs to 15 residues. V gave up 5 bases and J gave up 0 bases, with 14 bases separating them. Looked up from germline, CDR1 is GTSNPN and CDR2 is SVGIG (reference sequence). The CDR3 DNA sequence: TGTGCCTGGGGGGATAAGGGGGGCTCTGGAAACACCATATATTTT. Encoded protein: CAWGDKGGSGNTIYF.

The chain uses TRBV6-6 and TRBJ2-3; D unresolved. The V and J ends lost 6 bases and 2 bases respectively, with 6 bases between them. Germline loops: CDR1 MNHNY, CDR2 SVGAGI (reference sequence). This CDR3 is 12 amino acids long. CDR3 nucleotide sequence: TGTGCCAGCAGACAGACCACAGATACGCAGTATTTT. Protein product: CASRQTTDTQYF.

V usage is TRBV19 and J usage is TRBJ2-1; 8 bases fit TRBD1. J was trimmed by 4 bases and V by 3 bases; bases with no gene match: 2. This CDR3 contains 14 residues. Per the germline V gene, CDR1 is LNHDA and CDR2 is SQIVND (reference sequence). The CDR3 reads CASSIRDRYNEQFF. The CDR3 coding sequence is TGTGCCAGTAGTATCCGGGACAGGTACAATGAGCAGTTCTTC. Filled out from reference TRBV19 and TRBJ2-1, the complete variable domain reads DGGITQSPKYLFRKEGQNVTLSCEQNLNHDAMYWYRQDPGQGLRLIYYSQIVNDFQKGDIAEGYSVSREKKESFPLTVTSAQKNPTAFYLCASSIRDRYNEQFFGPGTRLTVL.

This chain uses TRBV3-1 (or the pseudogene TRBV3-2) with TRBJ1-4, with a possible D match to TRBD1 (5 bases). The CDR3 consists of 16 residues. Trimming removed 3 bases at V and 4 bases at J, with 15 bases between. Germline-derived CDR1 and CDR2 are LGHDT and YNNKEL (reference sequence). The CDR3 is CASSHGRAAINEKLFF. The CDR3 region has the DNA TGTGCCAGCAGCCACGGCAGGGCAGCGATTAATGAAAAACTGTTTTTT.

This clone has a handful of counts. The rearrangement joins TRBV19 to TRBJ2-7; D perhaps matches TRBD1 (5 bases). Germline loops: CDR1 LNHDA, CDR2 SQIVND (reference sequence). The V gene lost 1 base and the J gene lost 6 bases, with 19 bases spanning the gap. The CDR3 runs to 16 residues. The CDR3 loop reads CASSIGGRASGREQYF. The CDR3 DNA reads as TGTGCCAGTAGTATAGGAGGCAGGGCCTCTGGTCGCGAGCAGTACTTC.

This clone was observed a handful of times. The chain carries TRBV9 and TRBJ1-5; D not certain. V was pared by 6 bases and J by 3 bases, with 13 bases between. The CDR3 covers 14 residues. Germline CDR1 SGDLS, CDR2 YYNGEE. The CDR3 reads CASTPGLTNQPQHF. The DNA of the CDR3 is TGTGCCAGCACCCCGGGCCTCACCAATCAGCCCCAGCATTTT.

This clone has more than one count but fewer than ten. CDR3 nucleotide sequence: TGTGCCAGCAGCTTGACAGGGGGCCAGCAGTACTTC. Translated, it gives CASSLTGGQQYF. V and J are TRBV12-3 or TRBV12-4 and TRBJ2-7, with 10 bases lining up with TRBD1. V shed 6 bases and J 8 bases; nucleotides not matched to a gene: 4. This CDR3 contains 12 residues.

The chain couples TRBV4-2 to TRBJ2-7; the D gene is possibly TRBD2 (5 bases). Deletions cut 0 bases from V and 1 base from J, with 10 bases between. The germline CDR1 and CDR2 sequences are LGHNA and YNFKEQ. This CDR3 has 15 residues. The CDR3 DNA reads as TGTGCCAGCAGCCAAGACATAGCGCCGTCCTACGAGCAGTACTTC. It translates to CASSQDIAPSYEQYF.

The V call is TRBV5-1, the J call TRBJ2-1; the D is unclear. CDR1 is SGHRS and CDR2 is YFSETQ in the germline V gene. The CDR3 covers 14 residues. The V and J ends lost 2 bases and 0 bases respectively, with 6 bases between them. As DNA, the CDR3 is TGCGCCAGCAGCTTCGAGAGCTCCTACAATGAGCAGTTCTTC. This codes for CASSFESSYNEQFF.

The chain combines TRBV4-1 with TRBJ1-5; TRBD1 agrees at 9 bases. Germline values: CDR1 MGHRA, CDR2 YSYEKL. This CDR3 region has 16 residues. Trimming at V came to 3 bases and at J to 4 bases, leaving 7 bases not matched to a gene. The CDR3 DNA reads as TGCGCCAGCAGCCACCCTCAAGGACAGGGGAATCAGCCCCAGCATTTT. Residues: CASSHPQGQGNQPQHF.

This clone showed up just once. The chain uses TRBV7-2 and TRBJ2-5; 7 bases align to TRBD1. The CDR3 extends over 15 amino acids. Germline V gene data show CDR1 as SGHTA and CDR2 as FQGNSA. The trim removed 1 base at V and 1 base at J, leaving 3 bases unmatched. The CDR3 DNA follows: TGTGCCAGCAGCTTAGGAACAGGGGTCCAAGAGACCCAGTACTTC. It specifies CASSLGTGVQETQYF.

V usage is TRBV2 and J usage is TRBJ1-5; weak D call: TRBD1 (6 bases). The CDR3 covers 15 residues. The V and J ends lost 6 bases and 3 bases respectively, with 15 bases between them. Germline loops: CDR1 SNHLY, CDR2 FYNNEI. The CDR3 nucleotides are TGTGCCAGCAGAGATCACAGGGTCCCCAATCAGCCCCAGCATTTT. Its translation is CASRDHRVPNQPQHF.

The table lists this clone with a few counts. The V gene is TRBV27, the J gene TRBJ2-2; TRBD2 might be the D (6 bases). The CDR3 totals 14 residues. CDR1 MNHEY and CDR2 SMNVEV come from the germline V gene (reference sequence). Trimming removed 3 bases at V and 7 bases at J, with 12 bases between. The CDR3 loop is CASSFWRDSGELFF. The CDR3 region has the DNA TGTGCCAGCAGTTTTTGGCGGGATAGCGGGGAGCTGTTTTTT.

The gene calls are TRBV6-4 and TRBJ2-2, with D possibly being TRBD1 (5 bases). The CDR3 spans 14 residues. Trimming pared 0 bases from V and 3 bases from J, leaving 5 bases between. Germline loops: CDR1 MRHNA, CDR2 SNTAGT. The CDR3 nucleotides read TGTGCCAGCAGTGACTCAGGGGACACCGGGGAGCTGTTTTTT. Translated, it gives CASSDSGDTGELFF.